This T cell receptor (beta chain) was sequenced for a study of radiotherapy plus CTLA-4 blockade in lung cancer. General observations from the study: Radiotherapy with ipilimumab was followed by blood expansion of tumor-derived clones. The best predictor of response was reported to be early blood T cell clone dynamics, with interferon-beta.

Details on this clone: The antigen is not known.

Treatment of patients with chemo-refractory metastatic non-small-cell lung cancer consisted of focal radiation plus CTLA-4 blockade with ipilimumab. Sequenced by immunoSEQ multiplex PCR; TCRdb stores in-frame clones only, minus some. This repertoire shows about 60,000 clones, around 80% found once; its top ten account for roughly 4%. CDR1 and CDR2 (germline): MGHRA, YSYEKL. J lost 3 bases, V lost 6 bases, and 9 bases had no gene match. This CDR3 is 15 amino acids long. The material sequenced was peripheral blood, taken from a patient treated with radiotherapy plus ipilimumab. The V gene is TRBV4-1, the J gene TRBJ2-7; 9 nucleotides agree with TRBD2. The source is a human donor with non-small cell lung cancer who had a partial response to radiotherapy plus ipilimumab. DNA for the CDR3: TGCGCCAGCAGTTCCGGACTAGCGTACCTCTACGAGCAGTACTTC. It specifies CASSSGLAYLYEQYF.